This entry lists 32 T cell receptor beta chains sequenced from one sample in a study of blood T cell repertoires in COVID-19 (dated by TCRdb to 2018 to 2021). The library was built by means of the immunoSEQ multiplex PCR assay. TCRdb took this table from immuneACCESS and kept in-frame rearrangements with V and J called. Such tables lack part of the clones; where checked against another copy, unresolved V genes explain under half of the gap, and the rest is unexplained. The sample table records roughly 200,000 clones; approximately 81% of these occur just once. Jointly, the top ten make up 15% to 20% of the sample. Specimen: peripheral blood. The receptors originated from a woman at least 80 years old with active or convalescent COVID-19.

The V gene is TRBV27, the J gene TRBJ2-6; D gene unclear. V was trimmed by 5 bases and J by 1 base, leaving 9 bases between them. CDR3 length equals 15 residues. The germline V gene encodes CDR1 MNHEY and CDR2 SMNVEV (reference sequence). The CDR3 nucleotides are TGTGCCAGCAGTCCGCAGATATCTGGGGCCAACGTCCTGACTTTC. Translating gives CASSPQISGANVLTF.

This clone was observed a few times. This rearrangement joins TRBV30 to TRBJ1-5; no clear D. Germline CDR1 GTSNPN, CDR2 SVGIG (reference sequence). This CDR3 is built from 12 residues. Between the trimmed V and J ends, which lost 0 bases and 9 bases, there was a span of 9 bases. The DNA of the CDR3 is TGTGCCTGGAGTGTTGAGGTGGGGCCCCAGCATTTT. Translating gives CAWSVEVGPQHF.

This chain connects TRBV11-3 to TRBJ2-7, with D maybe TRBD2 (5 bases). Germline loops: CDR1 SGHNT, CDR2 YENEEA. V was trimmed by 0 bases and J by 4 bases, leaving 7 bases between them. This CDR3 region has 13 residues. The CDR3 DNA sequence: TGTGCCAGCAGCTTAGATTCGGGATACGAGCAGTACTTC. It yields the protein CASSLDSGYEQYF.

V is TRBV5-5 and J is TRBJ2-7, with no clear D. Germline-derived CDR1 and CDR2 are SGHKS and YYEKEE (reference sequence). Between the trimmed V and J ends, which lost 3 bases and 5 bases, there was a span of 12 bases. CDR3 length equals 13 residues. DNA of the CDR3: TGTGCCAGCAGCTACCTAATTCTCCACGAGCAGTACTTC. Translating gives CASSYLILHEQYF. The full variable domain, its missing parts supplied by reference TRBV5-5 and TRBJ2-7, is DAGVTQSPTHLIKTRGQQVTLRCSPISGHKSVSWYQQVLGQGPQFIFQYYEKEERGRGNFPDRFSARQFPNYSSELNVNALLLGDSALYLCASSYLILHEQYFGPGTRLTVT.

This clone was detected only once. This chain connects TRBV10-3 to TRBJ1-1; 7 bases map to TRBD1. Per the germline V gene, CDR1 is ENHRY and CDR2 is SYGVKD. V lost 5 bases and J lost 1; bases outside the gene matches: 10. The CDR3 sequence is 16 residues long. This chain's CDR3 is CAISSPPGTANTEAFF. In nucleotides, the CDR3 is TGTGCCATCAGTTCCCCGCCCGGGACAGCGAACACTGAAGCTTTCTTT.

This clone appeared a few times. The CDR3 region has the DNA TGCGCCAGCAGCCAAGAGGGACAGGGGTACAATGAGCAGTTCTTC. Its translation is CASSQEGQGYNEQFF. This rearrangement joins TRBV4-3 to TRBJ2-1; TRBD1 aligns across 10 bases. CDR1 and CDR2 from the germline V gene are LGHNA and YSLEER. V dropped 0 bases and J dropped 4; count of bases not matched to a gene: 0. This CDR3 contains 15 residues.

The chain employs TRBV4-2 and TRBJ1-2, with a possible D match to TRBD1 (5 bases). There are 15 residues in the CDR3. V gave up 0 bases and J gave up 4 bases, with 12 bases separating them. Germline CDR1 reads LGHNA; CDR2 reads YNFKEQ. The CDR3 region has the DNA TGTGCCAGCAGCCAAGATCTGGGGGGAATCTATGGCTACACCTTC. This gives the protein CASSQDLGGIYGYTF.

In DNA form, the CDR3 reads TGTGCCAGCAGCCCCCCGGGCCTGCGGGGGGGCGGGGAGCTGTTTTTT. It codes for CASSPPGLRGGGELFF. This chain joins TRBV7-3 and TRBJ2-2; 9 bases map to TRBD2. CDR1 and CDR2 from the germline V gene are SGHTA and FQGTGA. This CDR3 is 16 amino acids long. The J segment lost 7 bases and the V segment lost 5 bases, leaving 11 bases of the junction unmatched.

V is TRBV6-5 and J is TRBJ1-2; D is undetermined. The germline V gene encodes CDR1 MNHEY and CDR2 SVGAGI. V lost 2 bases, J lost 4 bases, and 11 bases lay in between. The CDR3 runs 14 residues. CDR3 region: CASSYGRSGYGYTF. The CDR3 DNA reads as TGTGCCAGCAGTTACGGCAGGTCTGGCTATGGCTACACCTTC.

This clone was counted between two and nine times. The chain links TRBV5-1 to TRBJ2-7, with 8 nucleotides matching TRBD2. The CDR3 extends over 14 amino acids. The ends lost 2 bases at V and 4 bases at J; junction bases unmatched: 5. Germline V lookup: CDR1 SGHRS, CDR2 YFSETQ. CDR3 sequence reads: CASSFRTGGYEQYF. CDR3 coding DNA: TGCGCCAGCAGCTTTAGGACGGGAGGGTACGAGCAGTACTTC.

The rearrangement uses TRBV25-1 and TRBJ2-1; 8 bases map to TRBD2. From germline, CDR1 is MGHDK and CDR2 SYGVNS. V gave up 5 bases and J gave up 4 bases; unmatched junction bases: 10. This CDR3 is built from 16 residues. The CDR3 reads CASSTSGGRGYNEQFF. CDR3 bases: TGTGCCAGCAGTACCTCGGGGGGGCGGGGGTACAATGAGCAGTTCTTC. Filled out from reference TRBV25-1 and TRBJ2-1, the complete variable domain reads EADIYQTPRYLVIGTGKKITLECSQTMGHDKMYWYQQDPGMELHLIHYSYGVNSTEKGDLSSESTVSRIRTEHFPLTLESARPSHTSQYLCASSTSGGRGYNEQFFGPGTRLTVL.

V gene TRBV3-1 (or the pseudogene TRBV3-2) combines with J gene TRBJ2-1, with D maybe TRBD1 (6 bases). Looked up from germline, CDR1 is LGHDT and CDR2 is YNNKEL (reference sequence). This CDR3 has 13 amino acids. V lost 4 bases to trimming and J lost 9 bases, with 13 bases between them. The CDR3 loop reads CASSRSLTGEQFF. CDR3 in DNA: TGTGCCAGCAGCCGATCCCTGACAGGTGAGCAGTTCTTC.

This chain links TRBV28 with TRBJ1-4; 7 positions match TRBD1. CDR1 and CDR2 (germline): MDHEN, SYDVKM. The CDR3 contains 15 residues. V was clipped by 6 bases and J by 2 bases; unmatched bases: 6. The CDR3 region is CASRRPGGTNEKLFF. In nucleotides, the CDR3 is TGTGCCAGCAGGCGCCCAGGGGGGACTAATGAAAAACTGTTTTTT.

The chain has TRBV7-8 and TRBJ1-5; D ambiguous. The length of the CDR3 is 15 residues. V was trimmed by 1 base and J by 0 bases, leaving 7 bases between them. Germline V CDR1 and CDR2: SGHVS, FQNEAQ. Here the CDR3 reads CASSLGEYSNQPQHF. In nucleotides, the CDR3 is TGTGCCAGCAGCTTAGGGGAGTATAGCAATCAGCCCCAGCATTTT.

This chain uses TRBV4-3 with TRBJ2-1; possible D gene TRBD2, 5 bases. Germline CDR1 and CDR2: LGHNA and YSLEER. V was pared by 0 bases and J by 1 base, with 13 bases between. The CDR3 consists of 17 residues. Here the CDR3 reads CASSQEASRRSYNEQFF. CDR3 nucleotide sequence: TGCGCCAGCAGCCAAGAGGCTAGTCGGAGGTCCTACAATGAGCAGTTCTTC.

V usage is TRBV10-1 and J usage is TRBJ1-5; maybe TRBD1 (5 bases). The V gene lost 0 bases and the J gene lost 5 bases, with 11 bases spanning the gap. Per the germline V gene, CDR1 is WNHNN and CDR2 is SYGVQD (reference sequence). This CDR3 comprises 15 residues. The CDR3: CASSESEAGDQPQHF. The CDR3 DNA sequence: TGCGCCAGCAGTGAGTCCGAGGCGGGGGATCAGCCCCAGCATTTT.

The chain links TRBV10-3 to TRBJ2-7; 14 bases align to TRBD2. Germline lookup yields CDR1 ENHRY and CDR2 SYGVKD. The CDR3 loop spans 18 amino acids. With V trimmed by 0 bases and J by 7 bases, 11 bases remained unmatched. The CDR3 is CAISESSGWTSGRNEQYF. As DNA, the CDR3 is TGTGCCATCAGTGAGTCGTCGGGGTGGACTAGCGGGAGGAATGAGCAGTACTTC.

The V and J genes are TRBV20-1 and TRBJ1-1; maybe TRBD1 (5 bases). V was cut by 6 bases and J by 6 bases, with 11 bases left in between. The CDR3 runs to 11 residues. Germline CDR1 is DFQATT and CDR2 is SNEGSKA (reference sequence). The chain's CDR3 is CSAGGVSEAFF. In DNA form, the CDR3 reads TGCAGTGCCGGAGGGGTGTCTGAAGCTTTCTTT.

This chain joins TRBV19 and TRBJ2-7, with 10 bases fitting TRBD1. J was trimmed by 5 bases and V by 6 bases; bases with no gene match: 7. Germline V gene sequence: CDR1 LNHDA, CDR2 SQIVND (reference sequence). There are 14 residues in the CDR3. The CDR3 reads CASSPWDRGNEQYF. DNA for the CDR3: TGTGCCAGTAGCCCTTGGGACAGGGGCAACGAGCAGTACTTC.

The sample holds a few counts of this clone. The chain couples TRBV18 to TRBJ1-4, with 8 bases fitting TRBD1. CDR3 length: 18 residues. Looked up from germline, CDR1 is KGHSH and CDR2 is LQKENI. With V trimmed by 1 base and J by 8 bases, 15 bases remained unmatched. For the CDR3, the DNA is TGTGCCAGCTCACCACGCCAGGGGGCTGCACCTCCGACCGAAAAACTGTTTTTT. Its protein product is CASSPRQGAAPPTEKLFF.

This clone has only one observation. The chain employs TRBV4-2 and TRBJ2-2, with D possibly TRBD1 on 5 matching bases. V lost 4 bases and J 0 bases, leaving 15 bases between the germline ends. The CDR3 length is 17 residues. Germline V lookup: CDR1 LGHNA, CDR2 YNFKEQ. CDR3 sequence: CASSRKQEQSNTGELFF. DNA for the CDR3: TGTGCCAGCAGCCGGAAACAGGAACAGTCGAACACCGGGGAGCTGTTTTTT.

The chain uses TRBV7-2 and TRBJ1-2, with 7 bases identical to TRBD1. V gave up 1 base and J gave up 4 bases; unmatched junction bases: 6. From germline, CDR1 is SGHTA and CDR2 FQGNSA. The CDR3 sequence is 15 residues long. The CDR3 spells CASSLEQGQGYGYTF. The CDR3, as DNA: TGTGCCAGCAGCTTAGAACAGGGGCAGGGCTATGGCTACACCTTC.

The CDR3 here is CAWSSGGGGTDTQYF. For the CDR3, the DNA is TGTGCCTGGAGTAGCGGCGGGGGAGGCACAGATACGCAGTATTTT. V and J are TRBV30 and TRBJ2-3, with 7 bases that match TRBD2. The CDR3 covers 15 residues. With V trimmed by 2 bases and J by 1 base, 6 bases remained unmatched. Germline CDR1 is GTSNPN and CDR2 is SVGIG (reference sequence). Based on the CDR3 plus reference TRBV30 and TRBJ2-3, the full variable domain is SQTIHQWPATLVQPVGSPLSLECTVEGTSNPNLYWYRQAAGRGLQLLFYSVGIGQISSEVPQNLSASRPQDRQFILSSKKLLLSDSGFYLCAWSSGGGGTDTQYFGPGTRLTVL.

The rearrangement joins TRBV18 to TRBJ2-7; possibly TRBD1 for D (6 bases). Germline CDR1 and CDR2: KGHSH and LQKENI. This CDR3 is built from 14 residues. The ends were cut back, 6 bases at V and 3 bases at J, with 15 bases in the middle. CDR3 protein: CASSQGQRNYEQYF. For the CDR3, the DNA is TGTGCCAGCTCGCAAGGACAGAGAAACTACGAGCAGTACTTC. The whole variable domain, remainder taken from reference TRBV18 and TRBJ2-7, is NAGVMQNPRHLVRRRGQEARLRCSPMKGHSHVYWYRQLPEEGLKFMVYLQKENIIDESGMPKERFSAEFPKEGPSILRIQQVVRGDSAAYFCASSQGQRNYEQYFGPGTRLTVT.

The V gene is TRBV7-2, the J gene TRBJ1-5; TRBD1 matches at 9 bases. Per germline, CDR1 SGHTA and CDR2 FQGNSA. The ends lost 6 bases at V and 7 bases at J; junction bases unmatched: 13. This CDR3 has 16 amino acids. The CDR3 region is CASSPPGQGREQPQHF. The CDR3 DNA is TGTGCCAGCAGTCCTCCGGGACAGGGAAGGGAGCAGCCCCAGCATTTT.

The chain uses TRBV7-2 and TRBJ2-3; D gene unclear. V was trimmed by 2 bases and J by 0 bases, leaving 12 bases between them. CDR1 is SGHTA and CDR2 is FQGNSA in the germline V gene. CDR3 length: 16 amino acids. DNA for the CDR3: TGTGCCAGCAGCTTATGGGCGCCTACTAGCACAGATACGCAGTATTTT. Its translation is CASSLWAPTSTDTQYF.

The V gene is TRBV5-1, the J gene TRBJ1-6; 10 nucleotides match TRBD1. The V segment lost 4 bases and the J segment 8 bases; nucleotides outside the gene matches: 6. In germline, CDR1 is SGHRS, CDR2 YFSETQ. CDR3 length: 15 amino acids. CDR3 residues: CASSGGTGADSPLHF. CDR3 nucleotide sequence: TGCGCCAGCAGCGGTGGGACAGGGGCCGATTCACCCCTCCACTTT.

The CDR3 protein is CASSQEAGTNDYGYTF. The CDR3 nucleotides read TGCGCCAGCAGCCAAGAGGCAGGGACAAACGACTATGGCTACACCTTC. The chain recombines TRBV4-1 with TRBJ1-2, with D maybe TRBD1 (6 bases). The V gene lost 0 bases and the J gene lost 3 bases, with 14 bases spanning the gap. The germline V gene encodes CDR1 MGHRA and CDR2 YSYEKL. CDR3 size: 16 residues.

The chain combines TRBV5-1 with TRBJ2-1; 14 positions match TRBD2. Trimming cost V 1 base and J 9 bases; bases outside gene matches: 6. The CDR3 covers 16 residues. Germline V lookup: CDR1 SGHRS, CDR2 YFSETQ. The CDR3 sequence: CASSLFSTSGGVEQFF. CDR3 coding DNA: TGCGCCAGCAGCTTGTTTTCGACTAGCGGGGGGGTTGAGCAGTTCTTC.

This chain joins TRBV6-5 and TRBJ1-3; 9 bases agree with TRBD1. V was clipped by 4 bases and J by 0 bases; unmatched bases: 4. The germline CDR1 and CDR2 sequences are MNHEY and SVGAGI. The CDR3 extends over 16 amino acids. CDR3 region: CASSSGTGSSGNTIYF. The CDR3 DNA is TGTGCCAGCAGTTCCGGGACAGGGAGCTCTGGAAACACCATATATTTT.

Remarks on this clone: Distinct nucleotide sequences in the sample also encode this CDR3. The chain uses TRBV11-3 and TRBJ2-2; D is unresolved. Trimming took off 7 bases at V and 1 base at J, with 16 bases between the two ends. Germline assignment: CDR1 SGHNT and CDR2 YENEEA. There are 16 residues in the CDR3. As DNA, the CDR3 is TGTGCCAGCACCGATCCGATGCGGAGGAACACCGGGGAGCTGTTTTTT. As protein: CASTDPMRRNTGELFF. Complete variable domain (other parts from reference TRBV11-3 and TRBJ2-2): EAGVVQSPRYKIIEKKQPVAFWCNPISGHNTLYWYLQNLGQGPELLIRYENEEAVDDSQLPKDRFSAERLKGVDSTLKIQPAELGDSAVYLCASTDPMRRNTGELFFGEGSRLTVL.

V is TRBV5-4 and J is TRBJ2-1, with 7 bases identical to TRBD1. The CDR3 is 16 amino acids. Trimming at V came to 1 base and at J to 3 bases, leaving 7 bases not matched to a gene. Germline loops: CDR1 SGHNT, CDR2 YYREEE (reference sequence). As DNA, the CDR3 is TGTGCCAGCAGCTTGAAGAGGGGGCCCTTCTACAATGAGCAGTTCTTC. It is translated as CASSLKRGPFYNEQFF. The entire variable domain, with the rest obtained from reference TRBV5-4 and TRBJ2-1, is as follows: ETGVTQSPTHLIKTRGQQVTLRCSSQSGHNTVSWYQQALGQGPQFIFQYYREEENGRGNFPPRFSGLQFPNYSSELNVNALELDDSALYLCASSLKRGPFYNEQFFGPGTRLTVL.